The sequence of this T cell receptor beta chain was determined in a study of blood T cell repertoires in COVID-19. Study context: The cDNA or gDNA used as material had been derived from T cells, B-cell-depleted T cells, or PBMCs.

With regard to this clone: Because the CDR3's place on the DNA is in doubt, the DNA is left out and the CDR3 is given as listed by TCRdb.

Seattle participants joined during active infection and were tracked over time. Produced via immunoSEQ multiplex PCR; TCRdb's table is partial and in-frame only. The data contain about 160,000 clones, approximately 79% of them singletons. In germline, CDR1 is MNHEY, CDR2 SMNVEV (reference sequence). The CDR3 adds up to 15 amino acids, both ends counted. This receptor was identified in a woman aged 40 to 50 with COVID-19, enrolled during active disease. The sequenced sample was peripheral blood. The rearrangement joins TRBV27 to TRBJ2-1; the DNA was not compared with TRBD2, the D call given in the table. CDR3: CASSTSGGLYNEQFF.